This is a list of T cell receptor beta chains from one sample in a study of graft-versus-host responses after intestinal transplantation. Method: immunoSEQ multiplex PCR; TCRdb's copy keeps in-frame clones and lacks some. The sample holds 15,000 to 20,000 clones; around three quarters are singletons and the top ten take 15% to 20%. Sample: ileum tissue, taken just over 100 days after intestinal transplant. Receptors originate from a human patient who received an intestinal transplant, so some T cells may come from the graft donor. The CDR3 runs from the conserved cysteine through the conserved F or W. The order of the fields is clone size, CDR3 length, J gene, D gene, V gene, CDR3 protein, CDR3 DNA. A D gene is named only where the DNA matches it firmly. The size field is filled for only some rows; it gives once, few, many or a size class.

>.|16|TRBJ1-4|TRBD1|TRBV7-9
CASSTQQGALYEKLFF
TGTGCCAGCAGCACACAACAGGGGGCGCTTTACGAAAAACTGTTTTTT
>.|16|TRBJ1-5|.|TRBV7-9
CASSLAGRHSNQPQHF
TGTGCCAGCAGCTTAGCAGGGCGACATAGCAATCAGCCCCAGCATTTT
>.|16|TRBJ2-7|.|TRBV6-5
CASSYTPTLDISEQYF
TGTGCCAGCAGTTACACTCCGACGCTAGATATCTCCGAGCAGTACTTC
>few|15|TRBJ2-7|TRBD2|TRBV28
CASSLRTSGGYEQYF
TGTGCCAGCAGCCTTAGGACTAGCGGGGGTTACGAGCAGTACTTC
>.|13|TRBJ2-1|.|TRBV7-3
CASSFTTYNEQFF
TGTGCCAGCAGCTTTACAACCTACAATGAGCAGTTCTTC
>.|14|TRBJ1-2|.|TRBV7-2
CASSLAYRDYGYTF
TGTGCCAGCAGCTTAGCCTACAGGGACTATGGCTACACCTTC
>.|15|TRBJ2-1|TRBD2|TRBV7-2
CASSSIAGVYNEQFF
TGTGCCAGCAGCTCGATAGCGGGAGTCTACAATGAGCAGTTCTTC
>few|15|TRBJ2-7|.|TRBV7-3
CASSLSRAPGEEQYF
TGTGCCAGCAGCTTGTCCAGGGCCCCGGGGGAGGAGCAGTACTTC
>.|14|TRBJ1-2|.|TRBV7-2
CASSLYRTRRRYTF
TGTGCCAGCAGCTTATATCGGACGCGGAGGCGGTACACCTTC
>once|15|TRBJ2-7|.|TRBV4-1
CASAPSLRALYEQYF
TGCGCCAGCGCCCCCTCCCTCCGGGCGCTCTACGAGCAGTACTTC
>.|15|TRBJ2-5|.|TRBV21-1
CASSSPGMREETQYF
TGTGCCAGCAGCTCTCCCGGGATGCGAGAAGAGACCCAGTACTTC
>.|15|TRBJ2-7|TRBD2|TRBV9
CASSGETSQTYEQYF
TGTGCCAGCAGCGGGGAGACTAGCCAAACCTACGAGCAGTACTTC
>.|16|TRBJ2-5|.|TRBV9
CASSVGVRRGEETQYF
TGTGCCAGCAGCGTAGGAGTTAGAAGGGGGGAAGAGACCCAGTACTTC
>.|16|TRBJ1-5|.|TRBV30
CAWNQGRLGRPVSQHF
TGTGCCTGGAATCAGGGACGGCTGGGTCGGCCAGTGTCCCAGCATTTT
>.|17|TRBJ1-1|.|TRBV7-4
CASSSQSGESVNTEAFF
TGTGCCAGCAGCTCACAATCAGGGGAATCGGTGAACACTGAAGCTTTCTTT
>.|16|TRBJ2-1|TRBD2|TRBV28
CASSPRAGDGYNEQFF
TGTGCCAGCAGCCCACGAGCGGGAGATGGTTACAATGAGCAGTTCTTC
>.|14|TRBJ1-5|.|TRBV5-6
CASSLKGTYRSQHF
TGTGCCAGCAGCTTGAAGGGTACTTATCGTTCCCAGCATTTT
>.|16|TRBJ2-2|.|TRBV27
CASSPLTTANTGELFF
TGTGCCAGCAGTCCACTGACTACCGCGAACACCGGGGAGCTGTTTTTT
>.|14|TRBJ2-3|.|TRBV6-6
CTSSLRDFGDTQYF
TGTACCAGCAGCCTTCGGGACTTTGGGGATACGCAGTATTTT
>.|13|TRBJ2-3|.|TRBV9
CASSAPETDTQYF
TGTGCCAGCAGCGCCCCGGAAACAGATACGCAGTATTTT
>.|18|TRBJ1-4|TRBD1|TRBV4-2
CASSSRTGEVSTNEKLFF
TGTGCCAGCAGCTCCCGGACAGGGGAGGTGTCAACTAATGAAAAACTGTTTTTT
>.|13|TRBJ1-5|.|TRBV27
CASSLGSNQPQHF
TGTGCCAGCAGTTTAGGGTCCAATCAGCCCCAGCATTTT
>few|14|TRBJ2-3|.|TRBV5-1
CASSLAVYTDTQYF
TGCGCCAGCAGCTTGGCAGTCTACACAGATACGCAGTATTTT
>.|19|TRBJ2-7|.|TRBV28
CASSLYLARAHWGTYEQYF
TGTGCCAGCAGTTTATATTTGGCAAGGGCCCACTGGGGGACCTACGAGCAGTACTTC
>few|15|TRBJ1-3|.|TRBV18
CASSPPGAPGNTIYF
TGTGCCAGCTCACCACCGGGGGCACCCGGAAACACCATATATTTT
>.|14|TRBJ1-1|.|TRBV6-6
CASSYFEGATEAFF
TGTGCCAGCAGTTACTTTGAAGGGGCAACTGAAGCTTTCTTT
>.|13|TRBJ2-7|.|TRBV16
CASSQWSGCEQYF
TGTGCCAGCAGCCAATGGTCGGGATGCGAGCAGTACTTC
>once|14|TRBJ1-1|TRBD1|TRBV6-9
CASSYAGDRGRAFF
TGTGCCAGCAGTTACGCCGGCGACAGGGGTAGAGCTTTCTTT
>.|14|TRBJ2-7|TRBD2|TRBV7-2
CASSLLAGTYEQYF
TGTGCCAGCAGCTTGCTAGCGGGTACCTACGAGCAGTACTTC
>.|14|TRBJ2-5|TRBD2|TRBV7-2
CASSSGLEAETQYF
TGTGCCAGCAGCTCTGGACTAGAGGCGGAGACCCAGTACTTC
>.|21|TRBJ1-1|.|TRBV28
CASRIFQDTVVRPILNTEAFF
TGTGCCAGCAGGATATTTCAGGACACCGTCGTCCGACCGATATTGAACACTGAAGCTTTCTTT
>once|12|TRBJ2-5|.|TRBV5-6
CASSDIGETQYF
TGTGCCAGCAGTGATATAGGGGAGACCCAGTACTTC
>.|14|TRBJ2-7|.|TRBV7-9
CASSFPGGGYEQYF
TGTGCCAGCAGCTTCCCTGGTGGGGGATACGAGCAGTACTTC
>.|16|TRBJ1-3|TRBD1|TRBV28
CASSLGQGKSGNTIYF
TGTGCCAGCAGTTTGGGACAGGGGAAATCTGGAAACACCATATATTTT
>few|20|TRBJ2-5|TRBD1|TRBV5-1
CASSRGDGTAQGNYQETQYF
TGCGCCAGCAGCCGCGGAGACGGGACAGCACAGGGAAACTACCAAGAGACCCAGTACTTC
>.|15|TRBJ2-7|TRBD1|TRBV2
CASRFSGTGPYEQYF
TGTGCCAGCAGATTCTCCGGGACAGGACCCTACGAGCAGTACTTC
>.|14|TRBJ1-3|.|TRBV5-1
CASSLDCSGNTIYF
TGCGCCAGCAGCTTGGACTGCTCTGGAAACACCATATATTTT
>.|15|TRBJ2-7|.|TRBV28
CASSPGIYPSYEQYF
TGTGCCAGCAGTCCCGGGATCTACCCCTCCTACGAGCAGTACTTC
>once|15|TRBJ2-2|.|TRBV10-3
CATSTVRVNTGELFF
TGTGCTACAAGTACGGTGCGGGTGAACACCGGGGAGCTGTTTTTT
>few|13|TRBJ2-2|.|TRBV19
CASSVSNTGELFF
TGTGCCAGTAGTGTCTCTAACACCGGGGAGCTGTTTTTT
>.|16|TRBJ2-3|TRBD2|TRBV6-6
CASSYRLAGTTDTQYF
TGTGCCAGCAGTTACCGTCTAGCGGGCACCACAGATACGCAGTATTTT
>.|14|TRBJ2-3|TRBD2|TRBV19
CASSMTSGTDTQYF
TGTGCCAGTAGTATGACTAGCGGCACAGATACGCAGTATTTT
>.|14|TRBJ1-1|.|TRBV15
CATLRGGKDTEAFF
TGTGCCACCTTGCGGGGGGGCAAGGACACTGAAGCTTTCTTT
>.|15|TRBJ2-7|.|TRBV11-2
CASSHPIRHIYEQYF
TGTGCCAGCAGCCACCCCATAAGACATATCTACGAGCAGTACTTC
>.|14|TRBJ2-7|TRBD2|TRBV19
CASSIASGTYEQYF
TGTGCCAGTAGTATCGCTAGCGGGACCTACGAGCAGTACTTC
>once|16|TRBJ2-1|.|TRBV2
CASSESSPPSYNEQFF
TGTGCCAGCAGTGAATCGTCTCCGCCCTCCTACAATGAGCAGTTCTTC
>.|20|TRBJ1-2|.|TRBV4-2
CASSQDILGSRGYSVYGYTF
TGTGCCAGCAGCCAAGATATTTTGGGGAGCAGGGGCTACTCCGTGTATGGCTACACCTTC
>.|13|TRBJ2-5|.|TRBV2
CASWGDYQETQYF
TGTGCCAGCTGGGGCGATTACCAAGAGACCCAGTACTTC
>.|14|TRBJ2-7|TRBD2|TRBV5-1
CASSLVAGIYEQYF
TGCGCCAGCAGCTTGGTAGCGGGTATCTACGAGCAGTACTTC
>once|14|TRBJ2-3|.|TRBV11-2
CASSPGSGTDTQYF
TGTGCCAGCAGCCCCGGTTCGGGTACAGATACGCAGTATTTT
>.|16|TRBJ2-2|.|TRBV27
CASSLVRDLPPGELFF
TGTGCCAGCAGTTTGGTCCGGGACTTGCCCCCTGGGGAGCTGTTTTTT
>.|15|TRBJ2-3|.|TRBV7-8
CASSLVETKVDTQYF
TGTGCCAGCAGCTTAGTTGAGACTAAGGTAGATACGCAGTATTTT
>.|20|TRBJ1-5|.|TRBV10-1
CASSEPGTGWVGGSNQPQHF
TGCGCCAGCAGTGAGCCAGGGACGGGGTGGGTAGGGGGGAGCAATCAGCCCCAGCATTTT
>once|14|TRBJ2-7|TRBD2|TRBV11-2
CASSSGLGSYEQYF
TGTGCCAGCAGCTCCGGACTAGGATCCTACGAGCAGTACTTC
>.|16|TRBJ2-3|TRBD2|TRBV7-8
CASSLYVAGGTDTQYF
TGTGCCAGCAGCTTATATGTAGCGGGGGGCACAGATACGCAGTATTTT